The next 14 T cell receptor beta chains were all read from a single sample in a study of OX40 agonist ivuxolimab in advanced cancers. Clones were sequenced by immunoSEQ multiplex PCR, and TCRdb holds only the in-frame ones, with some missing. The data contain tens of thousands of clones, around 80% of them singletons. Material: CD4+ or CD8+ T cells sorted from blood, obtained in a trial of the OX40 agonist ivuxolimab. The source of these receptors is an adult with an advanced solid tumor such as melanoma, head and neck, liver or kidney cancer.

The count of this clone is one. The V call is TRBV9, the J call TRBJ2-5; 9 positions agree with TRBD2. The length of the CDR3 is 15 residues. The junction had 5 bases not matched to a gene; V was cut back by 0 bases and J by 5 bases. Germline assignment: CDR1 SGDLS and CDR2 YYNGEE. For the CDR3, the DNA is TGTGCCAGCAGCGTAGCAGCGGGGGGCGCGGAGACCCAGTACTTC. Its translation is CASSVAAGGAETQYF. Full variable domain (remainder filled in from reference TRBV9 and TRBJ2-5): DSGVTQTPKHLITATGQRVTLRCSPRSGDLSVYWYQQSLDQGLQFLIQYYNGEERAKGNILERFSAQQFPDLHSELNLSSLELGDSALYFCASSVAAGGAETQYFGPGTRLLVL.

V and J are TRBV4-3 and TRBJ2-3; weak D call: TRBD2 (6 bases). V lost 2 bases and J lost 6, with 9 bases in between. Germline V CDR1 and CDR2: LGHNA, YSLEER. The CDR3 has 13 amino acids. The CDR3 coding sequence is TGCGCCAGCAGCCAACGGAGGGTGGATACGCAGTATTTT. As protein: CASSQRRVDTQYF.

The chain uses TRBV5-1 and TRBJ1-6, with D uncertain. This CDR3 has 16 amino acids. Trimming stripped 0 bases from V and 5 bases from J, with 12 bases between. Looked up from germline, CDR1 is SGHRS and CDR2 is YFSETQ. The CDR3 sequence is CASSLETRENNSPLHF. DNA of the CDR3: TGCGCCAGCAGCTTGGAGACAAGGGAAAATAATTCACCCCTCCACTTT.

The chain uses TRBV18 and TRBJ2-4; D not resolved. The germline V and J ends were trimmed by 3 bases and 16 bases, with 16 bases remaining between them. The CDR3 extends over 12 amino acids. CDR1 KGHSH and CDR2 LQKENI come from the germline V gene. This CDR3 reads CASSPNQAVFYF. The CDR3, as DNA: TGTGCCAGCTCACCGAATCAAGCTGTATTTTACTTC.

V and J are TRBV10-3 and TRBJ1-3, with D possibly TRBD1 on 5 matching bases. This CDR3 is built from 17 residues. Trimming shortened V by 3 bases and J by 1 base, and 16 bases separated the two germline ends. Germline values: CDR1 ENHRY, CDR2 SYGVKD. CDR3 DNA sequence: TGTGCCATCAGTGACCCGAGGGCAGGGTTGTCTGGAAACACCATATATTTT. Encoded protein: CAISDPRAGLSGNTIYF.

This chain joins TRBV10-1 and TRBJ2-7; 9 positions agree with TRBD1. Germline trimming cut 4 bases from V and 5 bases from J; bases unmatched to any gene: 12. The CDR3 has 16 amino acids. The germline CDR1 and CDR2 sequences are WNHNN and SYGVQD (reference sequence). The CDR3 protein is CASSVGGGTGSHEQYF. For the CDR3, the DNA is TGCGCCAGCAGTGTTGGGGGAGGGACAGGGTCCCACGAGCAGTACTTC.

This clone was seen only a few times. The rearrangement links TRBV5-1 to TRBJ2-7, with D perhaps matching TRBD1 (6 bases). The CDR3 totals 15 residues. Germline CDR1 and CDR2: SGHRS and YFSETQ. Trimming pared 0 bases from V and 3 bases from J, leaving 13 bases between. Here the CDR3 DNA reads TGCGCCAGCAGCTTGGGGGGGAACAGGGTCTACGAGCAGTACTTC. Amino acid sequence: CASSLGGNRVYEQYF.

This chain joins TRBV6-5 and TRBJ1-1; D remains ambiguous. Deletions cut 5 bases from V and 1 base from J, with 11 bases between. CDR1 and CDR2 from the germline V gene are MNHEY and SVGAGI. The CDR3 spans 14 residues. CDR3 nucleotide sequence: TGTGCCAGCAGTGTCGGACGGCCGAACACTGAAGCTTTCTTT. Its protein product is CASSVGRPNTEAFF.

V usage is TRBV11-3 and J usage is TRBJ1-2; no reliable D call. Per the germline V gene, CDR1 is SGHNT and CDR2 is YENEEA. The CDR3 is made up of 14 amino acids. Trimming left V 1 base short and J 0 bases short, with 6 bases between. The CDR3 DNA follows: TGTGCCAGCAGCTTAGGAGTTTCTAACTATGGCTACACCTTC. Its protein product is CASSLGVSNYGYTF.

The chain employs TRBV7-9 and TRBJ1-3; TRBD1 matches at 7 bases. Looked up from germline, CDR1 is SEHNR and CDR2 is FQNEAQ (reference sequence). J lost 6 bases, V lost 4 bases, and 6 bases had no gene match. The length of the CDR3 is 14 residues. The CDR3 DNA is TGTGCCAGCAGCTCCTCACAGGGGACAAACACCATATATTTT. Residues: CASSSSQGTNTIYF. Complete variable domain (other parts from reference TRBV7-9 and TRBJ1-3): DTGVSQNPRHKITKRGQNVTFRCDPISEHNRLYWYRQTLGQGPEFLTYFQNEAQLEKSRLLSDRFSAERPKGSFSTLEIQRTEQGDSAMYLCASSSSQGTNTIYFGEGSWLTVV.

The chain combines TRBV11-2 with TRBJ2-7; D possibly corresponds to TRBD2 (7 bases). Germline CDR1 is SGHAT and CDR2 is FQNNGV. V shed 5 bases and J shed 5 bases, with 16 bases lying between them. The CDR3 extends over 14 amino acids. The CDR3 here is CASSLTGGAHEQYF. In DNA form, the CDR3 reads TGTGCCAGCAGCCTTACGGGGGGCGCGCACGAGCAGTACTTC.

In this sample, this clone turned up a few times. The chain carries TRBV12-5 and TRBJ2-2; D might be TRBD2 (6 bases). Trimming took 6 bases from V and 5 from J, leaving 16 bases between them. Germline CDR1 is LGHNT and CDR2 is FRNRAP. The CDR3 has 15 residues. The CDR3: CASGPRTSGTGELFF. The CDR3, as DNA: TGTGCTAGTGGCCCTAGGACAAGCGGGACCGGGGAGCTGTTTTTT.

The chain has TRBV14 and TRBJ2-1; 7 bases agree with TRBD2. Per the germline V gene, CDR1 is SGHDN and CDR2 is FVKESK. The CDR3 spans 16 residues. The V gene end was trimmed by 2 bases and the J gene end by 3 bases; junction bases not matched to a gene: 7. CDR3 coding DNA: TGTGCCAGCAGCCAATTAGCGGGCTTCCTCTACAATGAGCAGTTCTTC. Its translation is CASSQLAGFLYNEQFF.

V usage is TRBV7-2 and J usage is TRBJ1-1, with a weak D call TRBD1 (5 bases). Germline CDR1 SGHTA, CDR2 FQGNSA. The CDR3 spans 12 residues. The ends were cut back, 5 bases at V and 7 bases at J, with 11 bases in the middle. This CDR3 reads CASSDSQLEAFF. DNA of the CDR3: TGTGCCAGCAGCGACAGCCAGCTTGAAGCTTTCTTT.